This paragraph reports one TCR beta chain. As yet, its antigen is unknown. Healthy bone marrow donors formed the donor group. The data stem from a study of cytomegalovirus exposure and HLA in healthy donors. Points from the study as a whole: There were a few CMV-associated chains whose specificity for CMV antigens was confirmed in vitro. A list of about 160 TCR beta chains associated with cytomegalovirus was given.

Both 60 Vbeta primers and 13 Jbeta primers went into the PCR. The method was immunoSEQ multiplex PCR; TCRdb's version includes in-frame clones alone and lacks a portion of them. Altogether 150,000 to 200,000 clones are present, roughly 77% being singletons, with the ten largest covering around 1.4%. Germline CDR1 is SGDLS and CDR2 is YYNGEE. The CDR3 has 16 residues. V trimming: 0 bases; J trimming: 5 bases; junction bases outside the gene matches: 8. The sequence derives from a woman aged 50 to 60 in good health and CMV-seronegative. Sequencing was performed on PBMCs. V and J are TRBV9 and TRBJ2-5, with 9 bases identical to TRBD2. Written as DNA, the CDR3 is TGTGCCAGCAGCGTAGGCGGGGGGGCTTGGGGGGAGACCCAGTACTTC. It yields the protein CASSVGGGAWGETQYF.